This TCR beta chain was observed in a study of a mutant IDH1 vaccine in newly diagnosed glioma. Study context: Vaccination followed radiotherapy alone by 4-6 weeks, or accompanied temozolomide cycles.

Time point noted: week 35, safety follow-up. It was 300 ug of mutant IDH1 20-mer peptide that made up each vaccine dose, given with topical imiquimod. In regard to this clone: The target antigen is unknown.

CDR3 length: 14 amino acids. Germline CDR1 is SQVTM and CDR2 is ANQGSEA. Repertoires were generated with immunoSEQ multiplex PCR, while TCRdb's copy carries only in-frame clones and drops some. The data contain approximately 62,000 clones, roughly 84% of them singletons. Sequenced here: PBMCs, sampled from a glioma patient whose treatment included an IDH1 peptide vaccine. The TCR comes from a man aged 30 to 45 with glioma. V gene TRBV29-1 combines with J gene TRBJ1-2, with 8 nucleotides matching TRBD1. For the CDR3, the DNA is TGCAGTACACACCGGGGACAGGTTGGGTATGGCTACACCTTC. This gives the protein CSTHRGQVGYGYTF. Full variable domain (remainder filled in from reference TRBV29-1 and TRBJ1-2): SAVISQKPSRDICQRGTSLTIQCQVDSQVTMMFWYRQQPGQSLTLIATANQGSEATYESGFVIDKFPISRPNLTFSTLTVSNMSPEDSSIYLCSTHRGQVGYGYTFGSGTRLTVV.